These 12 T cell receptor beta chains were all obtained from the same sample, sequenced in a study of high-grade serous ovarian cancer treatment subgroups. The tumor samples were collected prior to definitive surgery or chemotherapy. Some clones are missing from TCRdb's copy, which holds only in-frame ones; the method was immunoSEQ multiplex PCR. Of 7,500 to 8,500 clones listed, approximately 78% are singletons. Material for sequencing was tumor tissue. The origin of the receptors is a human donor with high-grade serous ovarian cancer.

The chain couples TRBV29-1 to TRBJ2-1; tentative D call: TRBD1 (6 bases). The germline V gene encodes CDR1 SQVTM and CDR2 ANQGSEA. Trimming removed 3 bases at V and 0 bases at J, with 15 bases between. This CDR3 region has 16 residues. DNA for the CDR3: TGCAGCGTTGAGTCTGTGGGACAAATCTCCTACAATGAGCAGTTCTTC. Translation gives CSVESVGQISYNEQFF.

This sequence joins TRBV11-3 and TRBJ1-2; TRBD1 matches 7 bases. The CDR3 spans 14 residues. V trimming: 5 bases; J trimming: 7 bases; junction bases outside the gene matches: 10. The germline V gene has CDR1 SGHNT and CDR2 YENEEA. CDR3 nucleotides: TGTGCCAGCAGCACCATTGACAGGGTTTCTGGCTACACCTTC. Its translation: CASSTIDRVSGYTF.

The chain is built from TRBV18 and TRBJ1-1; D unclear. Germline V gene lookup returns CDR1 KGHSH and CDR2 LQKENI. V was clipped by 4 bases and J by 1 base, with 7 bases between them. This CDR3 spans 13 amino acids. The CDR3 bases are TGTGCCAGCTCACTCGACAAGAACACTGAAGCTTTCTTT. Its translation is CASSLDKNTEAFF.

This clone was observed once. The rearrangement links TRBV10-3 to TRBJ1-1, with no clear D. CDR1 is ENHRY, CDR2 SYGVKD, per germline. V was trimmed by 3 bases and J by 1 base, leaving 9 bases between them. The CDR3 sequence is 14 residues long. The DNA for the CDR3 is TGTGCCATCAGTGAAGCTTCAGGGAACACTGAAGCTTTCTTT. This translates into CAISEASGNTEAFF.

The chain has TRBV7-3 and TRBJ2-1; 8 bases fit TRBD2. The V gene end was trimmed by 5 bases and the J gene end by 4 bases; junction bases not matched to a gene: 10. Germline loops: CDR1 SGHTA, CDR2 FQGTGA. This CDR3 spans 16 amino acids. CDR3 region: CASSIKSGSGYNEQFF. In DNA form, the CDR3 reads TGTGCCAGCAGCATCAAGAGCGGGAGCGGATACAATGAGCAGTTCTTC.

The chain is built from TRBV13 and TRBJ1-2, with unresolved D. There are 15 residues in the CDR3. V gave up 4 bases and J gave up 1 base, with 13 bases separating them. Germline V gene lookup returns CDR1 PRHDT and CDR2 FYEKMQ (reference sequence). The CDR3 DNA reads TGTGCCAGCAGCTCCCGCCGAGGTGATAACTATGGCTACACCTTC. It yields the protein CASSSRRGDNYGYTF.

This clone showed up just once. V usage is TRBV7-9 and J usage is TRBJ2-3; no clear D gene. The CDR3 loop spans 13 amino acids. Germline CDR1 is SEHNR and CDR2 is FQNEAQ (reference sequence). V lost 0 bases to trimming and J lost 5 bases, with 6 bases between them. CDR3 amino acids: CASSLAFRDTQYF. CDR3 DNA sequence: TGTGCCAGCAGCTTAGCGTTTAGAGATACGCAGTATTTT.

J is TRBJ1-1 and V is TRBV6-5, with D perhaps matching TRBD1 (5 bases). CDR1 is MNHEY and CDR2 is SVGAGI in the germline V gene. The V and J ends lost 2 bases and 4 bases respectively, with 14 bases between them. The CDR3 consists of 15 residues. The CDR3 nucleotides are TGTGCCAGCAGTTACCGAGACAGTTCGAGCACTGAAGCTTTCTTT. Encoded protein: CASSYRDSSSTEAFF.

V is TRBV6-6 and J is TRBJ2-6; unclear D gene. V dropped 8 bases and J dropped 1 base, with 6 bases sitting between them. Germline lookup yields CDR1 MNHNY and CDR2 SVGAGI (reference sequence). This CDR3 is 13 amino acids long. Written as DNA, the CDR3 is TGTGCCAGCCACCAATCTGGGGCCAACGTCCTGACTTTC. It yields the protein CASHQSGANVLTF.

The chain links TRBV27 to TRBJ2-2, with TRBD2 matching 12 bases. The germline gives CDR1 MNHEY, CDR2 SMNVEV (reference sequence). With V trimmed by 5 bases and J by 7 bases, 5 bases remained unmatched. The CDR3 is made up of 15 amino acids. CDR3: CASSVLAGGGGELFF. DNA of the CDR3: TGTGCCAGCAGTGTTCTAGCGGGAGGGGGCGGGGAGCTGTTTTTT.

This rearrangement joins TRBV5-4 to TRBJ2-7; 7 bases map to TRBD2. The V segment lost 0 bases and the J segment 2 bases; nucleotides outside the gene matches: 8. Germline V lookup: CDR1 SGHNT, CDR2 YYREEE (reference sequence). This CDR3 comprises 16 residues. The CDR3 sequence: CASSLVSPAGTYEQYF. CDR3 nucleotide sequence: TGTGCCAGCAGCTTGGTTTCCCCAGCGGGGACCTACGAGCAGTACTTC. Complete variable domain (other parts from reference TRBV5-4 and TRBJ2-7): ETGVTQSPTHLIKTRGQQVTLRCSSQSGHNTVSWYQQALGQGPQFIFQYYREEENGRGNFPPRFSGLQFPNYSSELNVNALELDDSALYLCASSLVSPAGTYEQYFGPGTRLTVT.

The rearrangement links TRBV30 to TRBJ2-3, with no clear D. Per the germline V gene, CDR1 is GTSNPN and CDR2 is SVGIG (reference sequence). Trimming removed 3 bases at V and 5 bases at J, with 12 bases between. The CDR3 spans 13 residues. CDR3 residues: CAWSGRVGDTQYF. CDR3 sequence (DNA): TGTGCCTGGAGCGGAAGGGTTGGAGATACGCAGTATTTT.